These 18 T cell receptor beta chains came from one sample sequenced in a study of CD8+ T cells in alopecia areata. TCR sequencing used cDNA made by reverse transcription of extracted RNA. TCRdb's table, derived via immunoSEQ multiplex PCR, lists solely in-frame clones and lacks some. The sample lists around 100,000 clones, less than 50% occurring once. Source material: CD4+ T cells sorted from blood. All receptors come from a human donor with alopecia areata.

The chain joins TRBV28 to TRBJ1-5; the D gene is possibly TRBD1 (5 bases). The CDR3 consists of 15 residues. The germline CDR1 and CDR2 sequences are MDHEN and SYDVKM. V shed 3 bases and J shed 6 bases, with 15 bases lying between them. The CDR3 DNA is TGTGCCAGCAGTTTGGTAACGCCAGGGACTCAGCCCCAGCATTTT. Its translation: CASSLVTPGTQPQHF.

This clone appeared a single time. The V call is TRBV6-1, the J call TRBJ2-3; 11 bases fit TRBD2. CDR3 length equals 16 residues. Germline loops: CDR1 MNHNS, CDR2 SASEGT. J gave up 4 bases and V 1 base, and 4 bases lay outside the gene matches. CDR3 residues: CASSEVLAGGADTQYF. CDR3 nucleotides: TGTGCCAGCAGTGAAGTTCTAGCGGGAGGCGCAGATACGCAGTATTTT.

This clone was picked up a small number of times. The CDR3 sequence: CASSTILAENEQFF. CDR3 coding DNA: TGTGCCAGCAGTACTATACTAGCGGAAAATGAGCAGTTCTTC. The chain joins TRBV27 to TRBJ2-1; 8 bases are a match to TRBD2. With V trimmed by 5 bases and J by 7 bases, 7 bases remained unmatched. Per the germline V gene, CDR1 is MNHEY and CDR2 is SMNVEV (reference sequence). This CDR3 region has 14 residues.

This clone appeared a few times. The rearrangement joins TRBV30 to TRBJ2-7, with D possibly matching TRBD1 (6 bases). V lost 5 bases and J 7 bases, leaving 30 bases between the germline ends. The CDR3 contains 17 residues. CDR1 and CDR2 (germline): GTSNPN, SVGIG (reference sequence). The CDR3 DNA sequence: TGTGCCTGGCGTAGAGGGAAAACAGGGCTCTCCGTGTGGGAGCAGTACTTC. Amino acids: CAWRRGKTGLSVWEQYF.

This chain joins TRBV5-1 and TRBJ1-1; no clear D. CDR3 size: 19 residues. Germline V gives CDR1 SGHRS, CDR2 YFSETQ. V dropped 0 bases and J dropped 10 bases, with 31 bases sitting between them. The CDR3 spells CASSLAGEGVSLAVSAAFF. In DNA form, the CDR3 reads TGCGCCAGCAGCTTGGCCGGTGAGGGTGTGAGCTTAGCGGTTTCCGCAGCTTTCTTT.

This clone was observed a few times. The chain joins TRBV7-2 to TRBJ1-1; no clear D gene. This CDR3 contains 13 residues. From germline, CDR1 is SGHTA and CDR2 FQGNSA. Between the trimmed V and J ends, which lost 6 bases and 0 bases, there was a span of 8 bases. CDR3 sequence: CASSYAMNTEAFF. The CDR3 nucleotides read TGTGCCAGCAGTTACGCTATGAACACTGAAGCTTTCTTT.

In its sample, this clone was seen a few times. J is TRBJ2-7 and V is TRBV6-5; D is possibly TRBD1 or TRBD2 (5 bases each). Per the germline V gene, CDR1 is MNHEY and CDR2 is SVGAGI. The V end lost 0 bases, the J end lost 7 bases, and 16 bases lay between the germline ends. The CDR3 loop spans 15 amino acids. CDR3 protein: CASSYSKSRDGEQYF. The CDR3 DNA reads TGTGCCAGCAGTTACTCTAAGTCCCGGGACGGTGAGCAGTACTTC.

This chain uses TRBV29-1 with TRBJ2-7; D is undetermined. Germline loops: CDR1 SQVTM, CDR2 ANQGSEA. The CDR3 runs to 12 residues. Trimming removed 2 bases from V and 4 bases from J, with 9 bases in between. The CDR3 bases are TGCAGCGTTGAAACAGCTACATACGAGCAGTACTTC. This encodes CSVETATYEQYF.

CDR3 protein: CASSHDRVNTGELFF. CDR3 bases: TGCGCCAGCAGCCACGACAGGGTGAACACCGGGGAGCTGTTTTTT. This rearrangement joins TRBV5-1 to TRBJ2-2; 7 bases line up with TRBD1. Germline loops: CDR1 SGHRS, CDR2 YFSETQ. With 4 bases clipped from V and 1 base from J, the junction kept 4 bases outside the gene matches. The CDR3 loop spans 15 amino acids.

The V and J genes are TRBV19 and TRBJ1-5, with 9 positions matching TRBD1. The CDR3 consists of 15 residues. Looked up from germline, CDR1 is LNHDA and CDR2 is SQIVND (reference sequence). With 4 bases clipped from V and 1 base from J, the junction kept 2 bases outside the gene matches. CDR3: CASSKGQGSNQPQHF. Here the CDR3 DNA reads TGTGCCAGTAGTAAAGGACAGGGGAGCAATCAGCCCCAGCATTTT.

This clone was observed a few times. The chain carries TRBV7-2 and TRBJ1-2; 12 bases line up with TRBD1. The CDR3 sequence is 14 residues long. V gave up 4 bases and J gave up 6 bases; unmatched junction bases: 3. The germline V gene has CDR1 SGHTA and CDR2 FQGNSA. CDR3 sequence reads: CASSSGTGGNGYTF. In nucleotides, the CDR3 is TGTGCCAGCAGCTCGGGGACAGGGGGCAATGGCTACACCTTC.

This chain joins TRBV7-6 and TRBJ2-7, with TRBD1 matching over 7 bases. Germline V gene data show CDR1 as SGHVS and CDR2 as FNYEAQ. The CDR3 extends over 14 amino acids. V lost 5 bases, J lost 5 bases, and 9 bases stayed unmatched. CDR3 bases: TGTGCCAGCAGCAACCCCGACAGGGAGAACGAGCAGTACTTC. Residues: CASSNPDRENEQYF. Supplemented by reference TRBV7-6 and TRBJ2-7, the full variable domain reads GAGVSQSPRYKVTKRGQDVALRCDPISGHVSLYWYRQALGQGPEFLTYFNYEAQQDKSGLPNDRFSAERPEGSISTLTIQRTEQRDSAMYRCASSNPDRENEQYFGPGTRLTVT.

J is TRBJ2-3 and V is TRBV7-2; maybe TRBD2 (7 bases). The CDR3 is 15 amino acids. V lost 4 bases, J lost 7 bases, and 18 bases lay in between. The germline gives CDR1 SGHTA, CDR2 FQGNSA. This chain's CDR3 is CASSWEGGPRNTQYF. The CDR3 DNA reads TGTGCCAGCAGCTGGGAGGGGGGACCCAGGAATACGCAGTATTTT.

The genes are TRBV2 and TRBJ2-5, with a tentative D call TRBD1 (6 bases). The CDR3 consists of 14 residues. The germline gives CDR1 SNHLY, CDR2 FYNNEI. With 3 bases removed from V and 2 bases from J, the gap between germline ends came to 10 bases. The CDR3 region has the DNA TGTGCCAGCAGTGAGCAGGGGCTACAAGAGACCCAGTACTTC. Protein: CASSEQGLQETQYF.

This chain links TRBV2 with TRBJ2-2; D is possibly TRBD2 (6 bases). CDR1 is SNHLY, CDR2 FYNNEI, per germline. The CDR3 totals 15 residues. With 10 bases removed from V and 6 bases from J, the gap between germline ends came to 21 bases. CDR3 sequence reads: CANKPGTPLPGELFF. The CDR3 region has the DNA TGTGCCAACAAACCCGGGACTCCCTTGCCCGGGGAGCTGTTTTTT.

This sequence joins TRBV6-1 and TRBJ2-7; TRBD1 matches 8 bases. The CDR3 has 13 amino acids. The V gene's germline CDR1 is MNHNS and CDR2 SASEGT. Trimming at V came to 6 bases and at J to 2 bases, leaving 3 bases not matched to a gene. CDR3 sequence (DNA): TGTGCCAGCAGAGACAGGGGCACCTACGAGCAGTACTTC. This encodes CASRDRGTYEQYF.

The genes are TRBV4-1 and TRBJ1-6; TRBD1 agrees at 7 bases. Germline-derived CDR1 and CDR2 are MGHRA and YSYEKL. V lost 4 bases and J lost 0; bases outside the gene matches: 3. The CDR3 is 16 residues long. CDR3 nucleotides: TGCGCCAGCAGCCTTGCAGGGGGCTCCTATAATTCACCCCTCCACTTT. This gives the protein CASSLAGGSYNSPLHF.

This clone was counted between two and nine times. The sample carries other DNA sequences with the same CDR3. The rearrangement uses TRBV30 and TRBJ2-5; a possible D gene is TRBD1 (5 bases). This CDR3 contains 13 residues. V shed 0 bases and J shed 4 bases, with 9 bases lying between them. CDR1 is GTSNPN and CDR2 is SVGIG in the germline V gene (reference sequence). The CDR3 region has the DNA TGTGCCTGGAGTGTCAGGGTGCGAGAGACCCAGTACTTC. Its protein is CAWSVRVRETQYF.